A selection of T cell receptor beta chains follows, all from one sample in a study of early stage breast cancer tumors. TCRdb's copy holds only in-frame clones and misses some; the assay was immunoSEQ multiplex PCR. The sample holds around 53,000 clones; 90% to 95% are singletons and the top ten take more than 4%. The sequenced material came from blood. The source is a person aged 65-85 years with breast cancer. The CDR3 runs from the conserved cysteine through the conserved F or W. Fields, in order: J gene, D gene, V gene, clone size, CDR3 protein, CDR3 DNA. A D gene is named only where the DNA matches it firmly. Rows give clone size only sometimes, using once, few, many, or a class for an expanded clone.

TRBJ1-2,TRBD1,TRBV19,-,CASSIDFPKPGQSSRRYGYTF,TGTGCCAGTAGTATAGATTTTCCCAAGCCGGGACAGTCTTCCAGGCGTTATGGCTACACCTTC
TRBJ2-3,-,TRBV29-1,-,CSVAFAGPPDTQYF,TGCAGCGTTGCATTCGCGGGGCCCCCAGATACGCAGTATTTT
TRBJ1-6,TRBD1,TRBV7-2,-,CASSLVSGQDYSPLHF,TGTGCCAGCAGCTTAGTGTCAGGACAGGATTATTCACCCCTCCACTTT
TRBJ2-4,-,TRBV30,-,CAWSVWAALAKNIQYF,TGTGCCTGGAGTGTATGGGCAGCCTTAGCCAAAAACATTCAGTACTTC
TRBJ2-3,TRBD2,TRBV5-1,once,CASDLSGVTDTQYF,TGCGCCAGCGATCTAAGCGGGGTAACAGATACGCAGTATTTT
TRBJ2-7,TRBD2,TRBV11-3,-,CASSFGVAGGPPTYEQYF,TGTGCCAGCAGCTTTGGCGTAGCGGGAGGCCCTCCAACCTACGAGCAGTACTTC
TRBJ2-7,TRBD2,TRBV19,-,CASSPTTSPYEQYF,TGTGCCAGTAGCCCGACGACTAGCCCCTACGAGCAGTACTTC
TRBJ2-5,-,TRBV9,once,CASSVDGRRETQYF,TGTGCCAGCAGCGTAGATGGCAGGAGGGAGACCCAGTACTTC
TRBJ1-4,TRBD1,TRBV30,once,CAWSSGTGDEKLFF,TGTGCCTGGAGCTCCGGGACAGGGGATGAAAAACTGTTTTTT
TRBJ2-1,-,TRBV29-1,-,CSVDREGFNEQFF,TGCAGCGTTGACAGGGAAGGGTTCAATGAGCAGTTCTTC
TRBJ2-7,TRBD2,TRBV28,-,CASSTPAGVGYEQYF,TGTGCCAGCAGTACACCAGCGGGAGTCGGCTACGAGCAGTACTTC
TRBJ2-2,-,TRBV28,-,CASSSWTDNTGELFF,TGTGCCAGCAGTTCGTGGACAGACAACACCGGGGAGCTGTTTTTT
TRBJ1-5,-,TRBV14,-,CASSQERGYNQPQHF,TGTGCCAGCAGCCAAGAGAGGGGGTACAATCAGCCCCAGCATTTT
TRBJ1-1,-,TRBV6-5,once,CASSRMNTEAFF,TGTGCCAGCAGCCGTATGAACACTGAAGCTTTCTTT
TRBJ2-7,TRBD1,TRBV9,once,CASSADRGREQYF,TGTGCCAGCAGCGCCGACAGGGGGCGCGAGCAGTACTTC
TRBJ1-1,-,TRBV6-1,-,CASSVQDLNTEAFF,TGTGCCAGCAGTGTACAGGATTTGAACACTGAAGCTTTCTTT
TRBJ2-6,-,TRBV25-1,-,CASRSTVNGANVLTF,TGTGCCAGCAGGTCGACAGTTAATGGGGCCAACGTCCTGACTTTC
TRBJ2-5,TRBD2,TRBV6-6,-,CASSYVLLAEETQYF,TGTGCCAGCAGTTACGTCCTACTAGCGGAAGAGACCCAGTACTTC
TRBJ1-2,-,TRBV4-2,-,CASSQDLRSSGVSYTF,TGTGCCAGCAGCCAAGATCTGAGATCTTCGGGGGTTAGCTACACCTTC
TRBJ1-4,-,TRBV4-2,once,CASSQEVGGWKEKLFF,TGTGCCAGCAGCCAAGAGGTTGGGGGGTGGAAAGAAAAACTGTTTTTT
TRBJ2-2,-,TRBV2,-,CASSEMTVQFTGELFF,TGTGCCAGCAGTGAAATGACAGTGCAATTCACCGGGGAGCTGTTTTTT
TRBJ2-5,TRBD1,TRBV5-1,-,CASSGDSRQETQYF,TGCGCCAGCAGCGGGGACAGCCGACAAGAGACCCAGTACTTC
TRBJ1-1,-,TRBV19,-,CASSLSVGGAEAFF,TGTGCCAGTAGTCTGTCGGTGGGAGGAGCTGAAGCTTTCTTT
TRBJ2-3,-,TRBV30,-,CAWSVNRQDTQYF,TGTGCCTGGAGTGTAAACAGGCAAGATACGCAGTATTTT
TRBJ1-1,-,TRBV6-5,-,CASSYTTNTEAFF,TGTGCCAGCAGTTATACAACGAACACTGAAGCTTTCTTT
TRBJ1-5,TRBD1,TRBV7-9,-,CASSSTGDNQPQHF,TGTGCCAGCAGCTCGACAGGGGATAATCAGCCCCAGCATTTT